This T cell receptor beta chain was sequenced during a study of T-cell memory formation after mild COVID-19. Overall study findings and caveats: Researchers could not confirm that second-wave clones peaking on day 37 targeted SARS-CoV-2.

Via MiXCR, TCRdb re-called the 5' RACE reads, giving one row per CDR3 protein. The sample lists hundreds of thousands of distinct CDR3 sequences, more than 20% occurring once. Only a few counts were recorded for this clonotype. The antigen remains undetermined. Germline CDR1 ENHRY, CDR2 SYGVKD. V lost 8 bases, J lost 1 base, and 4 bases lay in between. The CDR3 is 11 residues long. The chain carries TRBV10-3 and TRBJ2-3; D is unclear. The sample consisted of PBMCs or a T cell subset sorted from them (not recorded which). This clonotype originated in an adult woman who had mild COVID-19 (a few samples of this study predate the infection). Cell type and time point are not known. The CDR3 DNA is TGTGCCATCGGACGCACAGATACGCAGTATTTT. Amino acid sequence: CAIGRTDTQYF.